The source of this T cell receptor (beta chain) is a study of blood T cell repertoires in COVID-19 (dated by TCRdb to between 2020 and 2021). Study-wide context: Collaborator samples came from the United States, Italy and Spain and covered acute and convalescent phases of COVID-19. The prospective study material was composed of cDNA or gDNA derived from T cells, B-cell-depleted T cells, or PBMCs. A de-identified subject ID, COVID-19 status, age in years and sex were almost always included in the sample metadata. The samples were drawn from two sources: the first 160 participants of the ongoing ImmuneRACE study, and 1,000 to 1,500 subjects contributed by 6 global collaborators. A freely available public database, intended as a resource for researchers studying the immune response to SARS-CoV-2, is where the repertoires were released. HLA class I and class II types, where available, came from metadata supplied by the sample provider rather than from assay-based typing. Subjects who had been exposed to COVID-19, were actively infected with it, or had recovered from it provided the deeply sampled blood TCRbeta repertoires that made up the dataset. What the authors observed across the whole study: The quantity of clinical and demographic metadata differed by source and by participant and was supplied without curation.

TCRbeta CDR3 regions were amplified from genomic DNA using the immunoSEQ Assay, a bias-controlled multiplex PCR. In the source study's methods: The number of nucleated cells in each sample was estimated by amplification of reference gene primers within the assay. To quantify the absolute abundance of each unique TCRbeta CDR3 rearrangement, sequence reads were collapsed and filtered. Productive Simpson clonality was computed per sample as the square root of Simpson's diversity index over productive rearrangements. As stored in TCRdb, this immuneACCESS dataset retains in-frame rearrangements with V and J assigned. A fraction of the clones does not appear; measured against another copy, unresolved V genes explain less than half of the discrepancy, and the remainder lacks a known reason. V and J calls and clone size follow that table, whereas D and trimming were derived from the DNA. Within this sample are about 110,000 clones, with 65% to 90% of them counted one time only. The ten top clones hold 7% to 9% of the sample.

The cysteine opens and the phenylalanine closes a CDR3 of 14 amino acids. Only the CDR3 DNA stays, 42 bases, in frame from base 1. V loses 6 bases of germline sequence and J loses 6 bases, and the interval between the two ends is 19 bases. From the germline V gene, CDR1 is SGHRS and CDR2 is YFSETQ. Only one count was recorded for this clone. This clone's antigen is unknown. No much larger clone exists at a distance of one base, and base qualities are not known. Each collaborating institution followed its own protocols to collect whole blood in K2EDTA tubes. For TCRbeta analysis, collaborators shipped samples as frozen whole blood, isolated PBMCs, or DNA extracted from either of those sample types.

This receptor chain uses TRBV5-1 and TRBJ2-7, with no confidently assigned D gene. The source material was peripheral blood. The sequence was collected from a woman older than 75 with active or convalescent COVID-19. CDR3 region: CASTSASSSAEQYF. The DNA sequence is given as TGCGCCAGCACCTCAGCGTCCTCCTCGGCCGAGCAGTACTTC.